This TCR beta chain was sequenced for a study of blood T cell repertoires in COVID-19. This clone is a singleton in its sample. Trimming pared 5 bases from V and 8 bases from J, leaving 14 bases between. The CDR3 runs to 13 residues. Clones were sequenced by immunoSEQ multiplex PCR, and TCRdb holds only the in-frame ones, with some missing. The repertoire holds approximately 120,000 clones, with about four fifths as singletons. What was sequenced was peripheral blood. The receptor's source is a man aged 25 to 40 with COVID-19, enrolled during active disease. This rearrangement joins TRBV12-3 or TRBV12-4 to TRBJ2-3; the D gene is possibly TRBD2 (6 bases). The CDR3, as DNA: TGTGCCAGCAGTCAGACTAACGGGGGTACGCAGTATTTT. This translates into CASSQTNGGTQYF.